This TCR beta chain was identified in a study of vaccination and CD4 T cells after COVID-19. The germline V and J ends were trimmed by 1 base and 5 bases, with 14 bases remaining between them. The length of the CDR3 is 15 residues. CDR1 is MGHRA and CDR2 is YSYEKL in the germline V gene. Treatment described: roughly 11-day PBMC culture with coronavirus spike peptide pools or control peptides (ViraFEST assay). These CD4+ T cells came from an unexposed donor, sampled before the COVID-19 pandemic (2011-2018). This clonotype was counted a few times. Antigen specificity is unknown. The Oncomine TCR Beta short-read assay was what sequenced the DNA obtained from cultured CD4+ T cells. Genomic DNA from cultured CD4+ T cells was extracted. TCRdb re-called the PCR reads through MiXCR, storing one row per CDR3 protein. The sample lists about 9,100 distinct CDR3 sequences, 28% occurring once.

The sequence came from a human donor in good health. This chain uses TRBV4-1 with TRBJ1-2, with D possibly being TRBD1 (5 bases). The source material was CD4+ T cells from blood, cultured in vitro. CDR3 DNA: TGCGCCAGCAGCCAAGGCGACAGATCTTGGTATGGCTACACCTTC. This gives the protein CASSQGDRSWYGYTF.